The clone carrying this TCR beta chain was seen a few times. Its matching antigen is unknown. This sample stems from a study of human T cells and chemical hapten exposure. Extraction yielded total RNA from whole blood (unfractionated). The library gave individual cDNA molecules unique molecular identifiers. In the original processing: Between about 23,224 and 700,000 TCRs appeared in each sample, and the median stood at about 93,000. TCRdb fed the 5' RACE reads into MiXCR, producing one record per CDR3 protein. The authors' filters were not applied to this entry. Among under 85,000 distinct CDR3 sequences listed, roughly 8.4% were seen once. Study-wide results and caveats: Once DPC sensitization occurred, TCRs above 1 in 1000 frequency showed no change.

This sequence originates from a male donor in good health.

The CDR3 DNA reads TGTGCTAGTGGTTTGGTACATGAAGGGAATCAGCCCCAGCATTTT. Translation gives CASGLVHEGNQPQHF. This rearrangement joins TRBV12-5 to TRBJ1-5, with D hard to call. Germline CDR1 and CDR2: LGHNT and FRNRAP. The CDR3 is 15 residues long. Trimming took off 0 bases at V and 4 bases at J, with 10 bases between the two ends.